This is a list of T cell receptor beta chains from one sample in a study of OX40 agonist ivuxolimab in advanced cancers. This table comes from immunoSEQ multiplex PCR, and its TCRdb copy is limited to in-frame clones, with some not included. Of under 90,000 clones in the sample, 80% to 95% were seen once. Specimen: CD4+ or CD8+ T cells sorted from blood, collected in a trial of the OX40 agonist ivuxolimab. The receptors come from an adult with an advanced solid tumor such as melanoma, head and neck, liver or kidney cancer. Both conserved end residues are part of each CDR3. The D gene is left open where the match is weak. Size values are once, few and many counts, or a class for expanded clones, and some rows have none.

V	J	D	size	DNA	CDR3
TRBV15	TRBJ1-3	-	once	TGTGCCACCAGCAGAGCAGGGCTCGGTTCTGGAAACACCATATATTTT	CATSRAGLGSGNTIYF
TRBV7-2	TRBJ2-7	TRBD2	once	TGTGCCAGCAGCTGGAGCGGGGGCTCGACCTACGAGCAGTACTTC	CASSWSGGSTYEQYF
TRBV21-1	TRBJ2-1	-	-	TGTGCCAGCAGCAACCCCTCGCCACTAGCAGATTACAATGAGCAGTTCTTC	CASSNPSPLADYNEQFF
TRBV29-1	TRBJ2-1	-	-	TGCAGCACGGCCGGGGCCTACAATGAGCAGTTCTTC	CSTAGAYNEQFF
TRBV19	TRBJ1-5	TRBD1	-	TGTGCCAGTAGTAATGCCCGGACAGGTGGGGTGAATCAGCCCCAGCATTTT	CASSNARTGGVNQPQHF
TRBV7-9	TRBJ1-2	TRBD1	-	TGTGCCAGCTCTAGGGGGCCAGTCAGTGGCTACACCTTC	CASSRGPVSGYTF
TRBV6-5	TRBJ1-1	-	-	TGTGCCAGCAGTTTTTGGGCGAACACTGAAGCTTTCTTT	CASSFWANTEAFF
TRBV6-6	TRBJ1-1	-	-	TGTGCCAGCAGTTCCTCAGGGGTACCCACTGAAGCTTTCTTT	CASSSSGVPTEAFF
TRBV7-3	TRBJ2-2	-	-	TGTGCCAGCAGCCTTACGGGACCCCCGTTGACCGGGGAGCTGTTTTTT	CASSLTGPPLTGELFF
TRBV7-9	TRBJ2-3	-	-	TGTGCCAGCAGCTTAGTGAGGGTCCCAGATACGCAGTATTTT	CASSLVRVPDTQYF
TRBV6-5	TRBJ2-1	TRBD1	-	TGTGCCAGCAGTTTCACAGGGGGTCGGGTCGTCGGTGAGCAGTTCTTC	CASSFTGGRVVGEQFF
TRBV7-8	TRBJ2-1	-	-	TGTGCCAGCAGCCCCTTCGGGGGCAACAATGAGCAGTTCTTC	CASSPFGGNNEQFF
TRBV7-2	TRBJ1-2	TRBD1	-	TGTGCCAGCACTATGGGGACAGGGTCTCGGGGCTACACCTTC	CASTMGTGSRGYTF
TRBV7-2	TRBJ2-2	TRBD2	-	TGTGCCAGCAGCTTGTTTCTAGCGGGAGCCGGGGAGCTGTTTTTT	CASSLFLAGAGELFF
TRBV7-9	TRBJ2-1	TRBD1	-	TGTGCCAGCTCCGACAGGGGGAGGAGTGAGCAGTTCTTC	CASSDRGRSEQFF
TRBV28	TRBJ2-5	-	-	TGTGCCAGCAGTCCCGGCGGCCCTTCGGAGACCCAGTACTTC	CASSPGGPSETQYF
TRBV11-3	TRBJ2-2	-	-	TGTGCCAGCAGCTTGGGATCGGGCACCGGGGAGCTGTTTTTT	CASSLGSGTGELFF
TRBV21-1	TRBJ2-5	-	-	TGTGCCAGCAGCAGGGGGACTAGCCTAAAAGAGACCCAGTACTTC	CASSRGTSLKETQYF
TRBV18	TRBJ2-7	TRBD1	-	TGTGCCAGCTCAATACAGGGGGACTCCTACGAGCAGTACTTC	CASSIQGDSYEQYF
TRBV4-1	TRBJ2-2	TRBD2	-	TGCGCCAGCAGCCAAGACCCTAGCGGCAGTAACACCGGTAGGGAGCTGTTTTTT	CASSQDPSGSNTGRELFF
TRBV5-1	TRBJ2-5	TRBD2	-	TGCGCCAGCAGCTTGGTTAGCGGGAGGGCCGGGAGCGAGACCCAGTACTTC	CASSLVSGRAGSETQYF
TRBV12-5	TRBJ1-3	-	-	TGTGCTAGTGGTTTGGGGGGGGAAGGCACTGGAAACACCATATATTTT	CASGLGGEGTGNTIYF
TRBV19	TRBJ1-2	-	-	TGTGCCACCACACCCAGTAGGGCGGGCTATGGCTACACCTTC	CATTPSRAGYGYTF
TRBV28	TRBJ1-5	TRBD1	-	TGTGCCAGCAGCCGAGGGACAGGGGAAGGGAATCAGCCCCAGCATTTT	CASSRGTGEGNQPQHF
TRBV19	TRBJ1-4	TRBD1	-	TGTGCCAGTAGTATACGGGGGACAGGGGGCGATGAAAAACTGTTTTTT	CASSIRGTGGDEKLFF
TRBV11-3	TRBJ2-1	TRBD2	-	TGTGCCAGCAGCTCGACTAGCGGACTTCACAATGAGCAGTTCTTC	CASSSTSGLHNEQFF
TRBV2	TRBJ2-1	TRBD2	-	TGTGCCAGCAGGAAGACTAGCGGGGGGGCTTCCTACAATGAGCAGTTCTTC	CASRKTSGGASYNEQFF
TRBV4-2	TRBJ2-3	-	-	TGTGCCAGCAGCGGGAGCACAGATACGCAGTATTTT	CASSGSTDTQYF
TRBV28	TRBJ1-2	-	-	TGTGCCAGCGGACAGATCTATGGCTACACCTTC	CASGQIYGYTF
TRBV28	TRBJ2-6	-	few	TGTGCCAGCAGTTTTCAAGGGGCGACCAGATCCTCTGGGGCCAACGTCCTGACTTTC	CASSFQGATRSSGANVLTF
TRBV18	TRBJ1-1	-	-	TGTGCCAGCTCACCGGAGAGTTATGTATCTGAAGCTTTCTTT	CASSPESYVSEAFF
TRBV7-2	TRBJ1-1	-	-	TGTGCCAGCAGCATACAGGGAACGAACACTGAAGCTTTCTTT	CASSIQGTNTEAFF
TRBV11-3	TRBJ2-4	TRBD1	-	TGTGCCAGCAGCTTAGTCCGGGACAGCAACATTCAGTACTTC	CASSLVRDSNIQYF
TRBV27	TRBJ2-7	TRBD1	-	TGTGCCAGCAGTCGGACAGGTGGCAATTCCGAGCAGTACTTC	CASSRTGGNSEQYF
TRBV11-3	TRBJ1-1	-	once	TGTGCCAGCAGTATGGGCGGGATGTGGAACACTGAAGCTTTCTTT	CASSMGGMWNTEAFF
TRBV28	TRBJ2-5	TRBD2	-	TGTGCCAGCAGCCGTCGGACTAGCGGGGGGACACAGACCCAGTACTTC	CASSRRTSGGTQTQYF
TRBV7-2	TRBJ2-5	-	-	TGTGCCAGCAGCTTAGCTCCGAGGGGGTGGGGAGAGACCCAGTACTTC	CASSLAPRGWGETQYF
TRBV6-5	TRBJ2-7	TRBD2	-	TGTGCCAGCAGTTATGGGGGGGGTCCCCAGGAGCAGTACTTC	CASSYGGGPQEQYF
TRBV27	TRBJ2-3	-	-	TGTGCCAGCAGTTCCCCCTCGGGGGTAGGACAGGCGGCTACGCAGTATTTT	CASSSPSGVGQAATQYF
TRBV19	TRBJ2-1	TRBD2	once	TGTGCCAGTAGTAACCCACCAAGACTAGCGGACTACAATGAGCAGTTCTTC	CASSNPPRLADYNEQFF
TRBV7-9	TRBJ1-2	-	-	TGTGCCAGCAGCACCCGGACAGCCTATGGCTACACCTTC	CASSTRTAYGYTF
TRBV5-4	TRBJ1-2	-	-	TGTGCCAGCAGTTCTCGAGTTAGCGCCCCCGGAGGCTTTGGCTACACCTTC	CASSSRVSAPGGFGYTF
TRBV7-2	TRBJ2-5	-	-	TGTGCCAGCAGCTTATCAGGCGCGACGGAGACCCAGTACTTC	CASSLSGATETQYF
TRBV7-9	TRBJ2-5	-	-	TGTGCCAGCAGCCTCGAGCTCCAAGAGACCCAGTACTTC	CASSLELQETQYF
TRBV11-3	TRBJ1-1	-	-	TGTGCCAGCAGCTTAGATATCCCTGAAGCTTTCTTT	CASSLDIPEAFF
TRBV28	TRBJ1-4	TRBD1	-	TGTGCCAGCAGGCCTCCGGGACAGGGAATTGAAAAACTGTTTTTT	CASRPPGQGIEKLFF
TRBV5-1	TRBJ1-2	-	-	TGCGCCAGCAGATTGGAGGGACAAGGCTACACCTTC	CASRLEGQGYTF
TRBV5-4	TRBJ2-1	TRBD2	-	TGTGCCAGCAGCCCCGGGACTAGCGGCTCCTACAATGAGCAGTTCTTC	CASSPGTSGSYNEQFF
TRBV5-1	TRBJ2-5	TRBD1	-	TGCGCCAGCAGCTTGGCTGGGACAGACCAAGAGACCCAGTACTTC	CASSLAGTDQETQYF
TRBV14	TRBJ1-2	-	-	TGTGCCAGCAGCCAAGGCAGGGGATATGGCTACACCTTC	CASSQGRGYGYTF
TRBV4-1	TRBJ1-5	TRBD1	-	TGCGCCAGCAGCCAGAGGACAGGGGGCAATCAGCCCCAGCATTTT	CASSQRTGGNQPQHF
TRBV6-1	TRBJ2-3	-	-	TGTGCCAGCATTAAGTCCTTAGCGGTTGGAGATACGCAGTATTTT	CASIKSLAVGDTQYF
TRBV11-3	TRBJ2-5	TRBD2	few	TGTGCCAGCTCCCCTTGGGGAGGGGTACGAGAGACCCAGTACTTC	CASSPWGGVRETQYF
TRBV7-9	TRBJ2-3	TRBD2	-	TGTGCCAGCAGCTTAGGTACTCTAGCGGCGAGAACAGATACGCAGTATTTT	CASSLGTLAARTDTQYF
TRBV4-3	TRBJ2-3	-	-	TGCGCCAGCAGCCAAGCGGGTGCTAGGGCCCGCACAGATACGCAGTATTTT	CASSQAGARARTDTQYF